The source of this T cell receptor beta chain is a study of HIV-infected patients and healthy controls. At least ten counts were recorded for this clonotype. The CDR3 totals 15 residues. The germline V gene encodes CDR1 SGHAT and CDR2 FQNNGV. V lost 1 base, J lost 3 bases, and 13 bases lay in between. TCRdb re-called the 5' RACE reads with MiXCR, one entry per CDR3 protein. The sample holds about 70,000 distinct CDR3 sequences, 15% to 20% seen once. This sequence joins TRBV11-2 and TRBJ2-7; no reliable D call. The source of this sequence is a human donor in good health. The material sequenced was CD4+ T cells from blood. The CDR3 sequence: CASSLGPLIDYEQYF. CDR3 bases: TGTGCCAGCAGCTTAGGTCCCCTAATCGACTACGAGCAGTACTTC. Supplemented by reference TRBV11-2 and TRBJ2-7, the full variable domain reads EAGVAQSPRYKIIEKRQSVAFWCNPISGHATLYWYQQILGQGPKLLIQFQNNGVVDDSQLPKDRFSAERLKGVDSTLKIQPAKLEDSAVYLCASSLGPLIDYEQYFGPGTRLTVT.